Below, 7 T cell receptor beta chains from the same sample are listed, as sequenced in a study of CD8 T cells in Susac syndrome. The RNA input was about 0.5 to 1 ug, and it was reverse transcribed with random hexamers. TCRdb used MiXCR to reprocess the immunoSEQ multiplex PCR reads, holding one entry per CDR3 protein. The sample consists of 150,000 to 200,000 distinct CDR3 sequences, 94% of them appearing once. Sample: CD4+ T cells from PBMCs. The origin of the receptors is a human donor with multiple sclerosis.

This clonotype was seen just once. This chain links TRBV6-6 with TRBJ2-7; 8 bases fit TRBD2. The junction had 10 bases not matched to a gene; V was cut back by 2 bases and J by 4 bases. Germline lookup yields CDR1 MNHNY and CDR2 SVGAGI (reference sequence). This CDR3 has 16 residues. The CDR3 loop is CASSYPRGGIVYEQYF. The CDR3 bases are TGTGCCAGCAGTTACCCTCGGGGGGGAATCGTATACGAGCAGTACTTC.

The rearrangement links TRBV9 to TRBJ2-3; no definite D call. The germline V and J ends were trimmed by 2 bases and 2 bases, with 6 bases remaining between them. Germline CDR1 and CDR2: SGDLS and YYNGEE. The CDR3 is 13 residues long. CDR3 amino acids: CASSVTPTDTQYF. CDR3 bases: TGTGCCAGCAGCGTTACACCCACAGATACGCAGTATTTT.

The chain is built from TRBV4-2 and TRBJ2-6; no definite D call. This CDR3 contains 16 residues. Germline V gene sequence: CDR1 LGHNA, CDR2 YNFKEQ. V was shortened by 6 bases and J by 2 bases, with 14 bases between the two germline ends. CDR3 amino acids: CASRSTVGAGANVLTF. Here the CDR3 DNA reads TGTGCCAGCAGGTCCACTGTCGGAGCTGGGGCCAACGTCCTGACTTTC.

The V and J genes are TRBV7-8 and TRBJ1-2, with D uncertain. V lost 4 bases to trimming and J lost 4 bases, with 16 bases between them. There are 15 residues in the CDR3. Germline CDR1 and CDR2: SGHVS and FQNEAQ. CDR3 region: CASSSRQEAGYGYTF. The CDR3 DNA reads TGTGCCAGCAGCTCCAGGCAGGAGGCGGGCTATGGCTACACCTTC.

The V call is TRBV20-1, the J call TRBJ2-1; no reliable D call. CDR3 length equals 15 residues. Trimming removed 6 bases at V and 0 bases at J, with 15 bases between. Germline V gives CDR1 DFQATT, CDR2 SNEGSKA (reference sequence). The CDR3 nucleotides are TGCAGTGCCGCCCGAGGAGCCCTCTCCTACAATGAGCAGTTCTTC. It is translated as CSAARGALSYNEQFF.

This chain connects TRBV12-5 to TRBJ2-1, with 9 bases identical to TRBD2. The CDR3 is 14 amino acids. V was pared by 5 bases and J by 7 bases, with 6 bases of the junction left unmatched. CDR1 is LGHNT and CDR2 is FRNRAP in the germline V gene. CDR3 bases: TGTGCTAGTGGTCTGCGGGAGGGCGGAAATGAGCAGTTCTTC. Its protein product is CASGLREGGNEQFF.

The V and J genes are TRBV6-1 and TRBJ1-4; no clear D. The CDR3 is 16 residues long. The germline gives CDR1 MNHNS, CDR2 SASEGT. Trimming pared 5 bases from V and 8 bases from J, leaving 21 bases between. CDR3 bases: TGTGCCAGCAGTCTGGTGCAACAATCTCGAGGGGAAAAACTGTTTTTT. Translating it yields CASSLVQQSRGEKLFF.